This TCR beta chain is drawn from a study of T-cell memory formation after mild COVID-19. For the study at large: In these data, TCR clusters were largely donor specific.

TCRdb re-called the 5' RACE reads through MiXCR, storing one row per CDR3 protein. The top ten clones hold 13% of a sample with 350,000 to 450,000 distinct CDR3 sequences, 25% to 30% of them seen once. Overall study results and limits: Second-wave clones that peaked on day 37 lacked confirmed SARS-CoV-2 specificity. Some responding clones appeared in pre-infection memory, suggesting cross-reactive memory joined. CD4+ bias marked clones expanding day 15 to 37, unlike balanced contracting clones.

In germline, CDR1 is ENHRY, CDR2 SYGVKD. The V end was cut by 5 bases, the J end by 3 bases, with 10 bases between. This CDR3 comprises 13 residues. As for this clonotype: Antigen unknown.

Sequenced: PBMCs or a T cell subset sorted from them (not recorded which). The receptor's source is an adult woman who had mild COVID-19 (a few samples of this study predate the infection). Cell type and time point are not known. This rearrangement joins TRBV10-3 to TRBJ2-5; perhaps TRBD1 as D (6 bases). The CDR3, as DNA: TGTGCCATCAGTTCTTACAGGGAAGAGACCCAGTACTTC. This sequence encodes CAISSYREETQYF.